This entry lists 2 T cell receptor beta chains sequenced from one sample in a study of siplizumab effects on memory and regulatory T cells. Libraries were prepared by immunoSEQ multiplex PCR; TCRdb keeps only in-frame clonotypes and omits some of them. This sample yields about 110,000 clones, of which roughly nine tenths are seen a single time; roughly 0.75% belongs to the top ten. The sample comprised Tregs sorted from blood. The receptors were gathered from a human donor in good health.

This clone was observed a single time. The chain links TRBV5-1 to TRBJ2-2; no clear D. Trimming took 4 bases from V and 1 from J, leaving 5 bases between them. CDR1 is SGHRS, CDR2 YFSETQ, per germline. There are 13 residues in the CDR3. The CDR3 here is CASSGQNTGELFF. The CDR3 DNA reads TGCGCCAGCAGCGGTCAGAACACCGGGGAGCTGTTTTTT.

The gene calls are TRBV7-9 and TRBJ2-2, with a weak D call TRBD1 (5 bases). Germline CDR1 and CDR2: SEHNR and FQNEAQ (reference sequence). The CDR3 consists of 17 residues. The V end was cut by 0 bases, the J end by 3 bases, with 14 bases between. The CDR3 DNA is TGTGCCAGCAGCTTAGCTTTGACAGTTTGGTACACCGGGGAGCTGTTTTTT. It yields the protein CASSLALTVWYTGELFF.